These 2 T cell receptor beta chains originate from one sample sequenced in a study of blood T cell repertoires in COVID-19 (dated by TCRdb to 2020 to 2022). The method was the immunoSEQ multiplex PCR assay. TCRdb obtained this table from immuneACCESS and retained in-frame rearrangements with V and J assigned. These tables miss some clones; where compared with another copy, unresolved V genes account for less than half of the shortfall, and the remainder is unexplained. Within this sample are 200,000 to 250,000 clones, with approximately 80% of them counted one time only. The biggest ten clones account for less than 15% of the sample. Sequencing was carried out using peripheral blood. The origin of the receptors is a human donor in a cohort sampled during active COVID-19.

The V call is TRBV7-9, the J call TRBJ1-1; 8 nucleotides agree with TRBD1. Germline lookup yields CDR1 SEHNR and CDR2 FQNEAQ (reference sequence). The CDR3 consists of 15 residues. The ends lost 3 bases at V and 1 base at J; junction bases unmatched: 4. The CDR3 DNA reads as TGTGCCAGCAGCTTTTTCGACAGGGGGAACACTGAAGCTTTCTTT. Its protein product is CASSFFDRGNTEAFF.

The rearrangement uses TRBV12-5 and TRBJ2-2; 7 bases map to TRBD2. Per germline, CDR1 LGHNT and CDR2 FRNRAP. The ends lost 7 bases at V and 8 bases at J; junction bases unmatched: 7. The CDR3 totals 13 residues. CDR3 amino acids: CASDQLAIGELFF. The CDR3 DNA reads as TGTGCTAGTGACCAACTAGCGATAGGGGAGCTGTTTTTT.